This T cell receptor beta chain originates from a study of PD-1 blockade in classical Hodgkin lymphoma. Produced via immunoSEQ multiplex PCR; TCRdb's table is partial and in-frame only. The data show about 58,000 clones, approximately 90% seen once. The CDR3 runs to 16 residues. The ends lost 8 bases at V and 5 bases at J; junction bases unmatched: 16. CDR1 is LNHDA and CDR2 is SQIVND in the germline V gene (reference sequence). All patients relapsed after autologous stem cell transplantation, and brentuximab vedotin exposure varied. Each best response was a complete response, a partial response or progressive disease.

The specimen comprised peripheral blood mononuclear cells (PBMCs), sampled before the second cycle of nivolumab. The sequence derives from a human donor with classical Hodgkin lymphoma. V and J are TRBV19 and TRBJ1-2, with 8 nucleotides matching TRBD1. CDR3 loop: CASWGPLGQARYGYTF. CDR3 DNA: TGTGCCAGTTGGGGACCATTGGGACAGGCAAGGTATGGCTACACCTTC.